The 17 T cell receptor beta chains below all came from one sample that was sequenced in a study of OX40 agonist ivuxolimab in advanced cancers. TCRdb's table, derived via immunoSEQ multiplex PCR, lists solely in-frame clones and lacks some. The sample includes approximately 48,000 clones, roughly 89% of them seen just once. The specimen was CD4+ or CD8+ T cells sorted from blood, collected in a trial of the OX40 agonist ivuxolimab. These receptors all stem from an adult with an advanced solid tumor such as melanoma, head and neck, liver or kidney cancer.

The V and J genes are TRBV7-3 and TRBJ2-3, with TRBD2 as a possible D gene (5 bases). The germline V gene encodes CDR1 SGHTA and CDR2 FQGTGA. Trimming left V 5 bases short and J 2 bases short, with 17 bases between. CDR3 length: 16 amino acids. CDR3 in DNA: TGTGCCAGCAGCCCCTATAGGACTGAAATCACAGATACGCAGTATTTT. Translation gives CASSPYRTEITDTQYF.

The V gene is TRBV5-4, the J gene TRBJ2-2; possible D gene TRBD1, 6 bases. Germline V CDR1 and CDR2: SGHNT, YYREEE (reference sequence). The CDR3 loop spans 15 amino acids. The germline V and J ends were trimmed by 0 bases and 6 bases, with 12 bases remaining between them. CDR3 in DNA: TGTGCCAGCAGCTTGGGGACAGATTTTCCCGGGGAGCTGTTTTTT. Amino acid sequence: CASSLGTDFPGELFF.

The chain joins TRBV7-2 to TRBJ1-5; D unresolved. The ends were cut back, 5 bases at V and 1 base at J, with 9 bases in the middle. The CDR3 length is 14 residues. Germline CDR1 and CDR2: SGHTA and FQGNSA. CDR3 DNA: TGTGCCAGCAGCCTCGTAGGGAGCAATCAGCCCCAGCATTTT. Protein: CASSLVGSNQPQHF.

V is TRBV4-1 and J is TRBJ1-1; perhaps TRBD1 as D (5 bases). This CDR3 has 15 residues. Germline lookup yields CDR1 MGHRA and CDR2 YSYEKL. V dropped 0 bases and J dropped 7 bases, with 15 bases sitting between them. As DNA, the CDR3 is TGCGCCAGCAGCCAAGATCTCCAGGGCCGACTTGAAGCTTTCTTT. Residues: CASSQDLQGRLEAFF.

The CDR3 DNA sequence: TGTGCCAGCAGTTTAGGGGTAGTCACTGAAGCTTTCTTT. Translating it yields CASSLGVVTEAFF. V usage is TRBV27 and J usage is TRBJ1-1; D not certain. Germline V gene data show CDR1 as MNHEY and CDR2 as SMNVEV (reference sequence). Trimming stripped 2 bases from V and 4 bases from J, with 8 bases between. The CDR3 spans 13 residues.

The chain has TRBV15 and TRBJ2-7, with 8 positions matching TRBD1. The CDR3 has 15 amino acids. CDR1 and CDR2 from the germline V gene are LNHNV and YYDKDF (reference sequence). J gave up 3 bases and V 0 bases, and 4 bases lay outside the gene matches. CDR3 residues: CATSRDVGQVYEQYF. Here the CDR3 DNA reads TGTGCCACCAGCAGAGATGTGGGACAGGTCTACGAGCAGTACTTC. Together with reference TRBV15 and TRBJ2-7, the CDR3 gives the full variable domain: DAMVIQNPRYQVTQFGKPVTLSCSQTLNHNVMYWYQQKSSQAPKLLFHYYDKDFNNEADTPDNFQSRRPNTSFCFLDIRSPGLGDTAMYLCATSRDVGQVYEQYFGPGTRLTVT.

The chain carries TRBV27 and TRBJ2-7; 10 bases fit TRBD1. Germline loops: CDR1 MNHEY, CDR2 SMNVEV (reference sequence). With 5 bases clipped from V and 4 bases from J, the junction kept 5 bases outside the gene matches. This CDR3 spans 14 amino acids. Here the CDR3 reads CASSIRTGGYEQYF. The CDR3, as DNA: TGTGCCAGCAGTATAAGGACAGGGGGGTACGAGCAGTACTTC.

The rearrangement joins TRBV11-2 to TRBJ2-1, with TRBD2 matching over 8 bases. The CDR3 consists of 16 residues. Losses at the gene ends were 5 bases for V and 1 base for J; bases not matched to a gene: 7. Looked up from germline, CDR1 is SGHAT and CDR2 is FQNNGV. The CDR3 loop is CASSLELAASYNEQFF. DNA of the CDR3: TGTGCCAGCAGCCTCGAACTAGCGGCTTCCTACAATGAGCAGTTCTTC.

Only a few counts were recorded for this clone. This chain connects TRBV4-3 to TRBJ1-4, with D tentatively TRBD1 (5 bases). V lost 4 bases and J lost 7, with 25 bases in between. The CDR3 is 18 amino acids. In germline, CDR1 is LGHNA, CDR2 YSLEER. Here the CDR3 reads CASSLPPGPPGRGEKLFF. In DNA, the CDR3 is TGCGCCAGCAGCCTTCCGCCGGGACCCCCGGGACGTGGTGAAAAACTGTTTTTT.

V is TRBV19 and J is TRBJ2-1; TRBD2 agrees at 7 bases. After removal of 5 bases from V and 5 bases from J, the junction contained 3 bases not matched to a gene. This CDR3 contains 13 residues. Germline V gene data show CDR1 as LNHDA and CDR2 as SQIVND (reference sequence). The CDR3 bases are TGTGCCAGTAGTCCGGGACTAAACAATGAGCAGTTCTTC. Residues: CASSPGLNNEQFF.

This chain links TRBV7-9 with TRBJ2-3; D is ambiguous. The CDR3 sequence is 13 residues long. CDR1 SEHNR and CDR2 FQNEAQ come from the germline V gene (reference sequence). Trimming shortened V by 5 bases and J by 0 bases, and 6 bases separated the two germline ends. CDR3 DNA: TGTGCCAGCAGCGAGGAGAGCACAGATACGCAGTATTTT. It translates to CASSEESTDTQYF.

V usage is TRBV10-2 and J usage is TRBJ1-6; 7 bases fit TRBD1. V lost 9 bases, J lost 8 bases, and 10 bases stayed unmatched. From germline, CDR1 is WSHSY and CDR2 SAAADI. CDR3 size: 14 residues. This CDR3 reads CASNQDRPDSPLHF. The CDR3 coding sequence is TGCGCCAGTAACCAGGACAGGCCTGATTCACCCCTCCACTTT.

The chain combines TRBV19 with TRBJ2-7; 8 nucleotides align to TRBD1. The germline V gene encodes CDR1 LNHDA and CDR2 SQIVND (reference sequence). The CDR3 loop spans 15 amino acids. The V gene end was trimmed by 6 bases and the J gene end by 5 bases; junction bases not matched to a gene: 12. CDR3 protein: CASRGTGPLEDEQYF. The CDR3 DNA is TGTGCCAGTAGGGGGACAGGACCTTTGGAAGACGAGCAGTACTTC.

The chain combines TRBV19 with TRBJ1-4; D is ambiguous. This CDR3 spans 10 amino acids. CDR1 is LNHDA, CDR2 SQIVND, per germline (reference sequence). Trimming pared 8 bases from V and 8 bases from J, leaving 6 bases between. The CDR3 DNA sequence: TGTGCCAGTGAGTCCGAAAAACTGTTTTTT. Translation: CASESEKLFF.

This chain links TRBV7-6 with TRBJ2-7; D unresolved. The CDR3 extends over 12 amino acids. Looked up from germline, CDR1 is SGHVS and CDR2 is FNYEAQ. The ends were cut back, 3 bases at V and 4 bases at J, with 7 bases in the middle. The CDR3 nucleotides read TGTGCCAGCAGCTTTACACCTTACGAGCAGTACTTC. It is translated as CASSFTPYEQYF.

V gene TRBV19 combines with J gene TRBJ2-7; 8 bases line up with TRBD2. After removal of 1 base from V and 3 bases from J, the junction contained 2 bases not matched to a gene. CDR1 LNHDA and CDR2 SQIVND come from the germline V gene (reference sequence). The CDR3 runs 14 residues. The CDR3 DNA sequence: TGTGCCAGTAGTATAGGCGGGGGGAACTACGAGCAGTACTTC. Translation: CASSIGGGNYEQYF.

This clone occurred a few times. The V gene is TRBV27, the J gene TRBJ1-5; D is ambiguous. This CDR3 has 13 amino acids. CDR1 is MNHEY, CDR2 SMNVEV, per germline (reference sequence). Trimming stripped 3 bases from V and 5 bases from J, with 8 bases between. CDR3 coding DNA: TGTGCCAGCAGTTTTAGAGGTTATCAGCCCCAGCATTTT. It specifies CASSFRGYQPQHF.